The sequence of this TCR beta chain was determined in a study of cytomegalovirus exposure and HLA in healthy donors (TCRdb year 2017). As for the study more broadly: An earlier analysis of 550 to 700 of the donors reported 250 to 350 Gb of sequence data and 117 million unique TCR beta sequences from roughly 200 million T cells. Because of strong linkage in the cohort, five DR-DQ haplotypes were treated as single units for association and clustering. An earlier analysis of 587 of the donors used high-throughput TCR beta sequencing to judge whether each TCR beta V gene segment behaved as functional or pseudogenic. The number of donors typed differed by locus, with roughly 620-630 for A, B, C, DRB1 and DQB1, roughly 520 for DQA1, 600 to 610 for DPA1, and around 450 for DPB1. Among the roughly 390 genotyped donors, about 83% belonged to the genetic ancestry cluster associated with self-reported Caucasian donors. A later analysis re-analyzed previously published TCR beta repertoires from 550 to 700 donors and added high-resolution HLA genotyping to study TCR occurrence patterns. All discovery cohort repertoires had been generated on a single sequencing platform. An early release that covered roughly 600 HLA-typed donors contained approximately 290 gigabases of sequencing data and 75 million to 100 million unique TCR sequences. Besides the first cohort of around 700 subjects, a separate validation cohort made up of roughly 130 different subjects was used. The study profiled the T cell repertoires of about 640 subjects by immunosequencing and related them to cytomegalovirus serostatus. The study was designed to test whether signatures of past pathogen exposure could be identified by cataloging public T cell receptors. Genome-wide SNP genotypes for about 55% of the 666 donors were used in a later genetic analysis, which treated that subset as a discovery cohort. High-throughput TCR immunosequencing, statistical association of individual TCRs with disease status, and machine learning were combined to predict cytomegalovirus infection status. Donor age, sex, ethnicity and CMV serostatus were compiled together with the repertoire data. HLA typing included class I and class II loci at four-digit resolution. Rather than drawing on any new phenotypic data, the later analysis identified candidate immune exposures from TCR beta sequences and the way those sequences occurred across donors. On average, approximately 250,000 unique TCR beta nucleotide sequences were sequenced per donor among 398 genotyped donors of the cohort, with 15% to 20% of those sequences being non-productive. Results and caveats for the whole study, not just this receptor: A further reported finding was that TCR beta sequences accurately predicted the HLA-A and HLA-B alleles for most subjects in the first cohort. A cluster of highly shared sequence variants was judged likely to be a technical artifact of the sequencing pipeline. In this cohort, only TCR beta chains were sequenced, and detectable features were limited by the absence of alpha or paired-chain data. A total of 150 to 200 TCR beta chains were listed by the study as associated with cytomegalovirus. The authors suggested that the approach could potentially be extended to other disease states and immunological phenotypes. Broadly in line with IMGT annotations, most TCR beta V segments showed up in productive rearrangements about 87% or about 30% of the time in an earlier analysis of a few hundred of the donors. A later analysis found that TCR association rates varied across HLA loci, with DRB1 alleles showing the most associated TCRs and HLA-C alleles the fewest. V-gene and J-gene trimming of TCR beta chains was associated with a missense DCLRE1C variant in a later genetic analysis, and the association was replicated in an independent cohort. Specific HLA alleles were associated with more than 15,000 TCR beta sequences at a false discovery rate of 0.05 in a later analysis. In a later analysis, HLA-associated TCR beta chains were found to be more clonally expanded and to have lower generation probabilities than equally common non-associated chains. Over 15 rarely observed V segments, including chromosome 9 orphons, were excluded from the earlier analysis of approximately 600 of the donors because counts were too low. The 87-base-pair reads could not distinguish some IMGT-functional V segments, including TRBV6-2 and TRBV6-3, so those segments were excluded. Assigning TCR associations to individual alleles was difficult when HLA alleles, especially DR and DQ, strongly co-occurred. Sequencing depth was assumed to be roughly uniform across donors in the presence/absence analyses, though that assumption may not hold. Linkage disequilibrium might explain the correlated functional status among segregating V segments, but an unknown experimental factor could not be ruled out. Most TCR sequences were observed very rarely across donors, whereas some public TCRs were present in many individuals. The classifier was reported to diagnose cytomegalovirus status with high specificity and sensitivity in both the original and validation cohorts. Three of the identified cytomegalovirus-associated TCR beta chains were confirmed in vitro to be specific for cytomegalovirus antigens. A later analysis reported that several top co-occurrence clusters appeared linked to parvovirus B19, influenza, CMV and Epstein-Barr virus. The only immune exposure information available for the cohort was CMV serostatus. HLA typing was unavailable for some donors at each locus, so association tests used only the typed subset. A later genetic analysis reported fewer N-insertions in productive TCRs among donors in an Asian-associated ancestry cluster than the approximately 670-donor mean. According to a later analysis, most CMV-associated TCR beta chains appeared to be HLA-restricted, and the HLA associations seemed to be driven largely by CMV exposure.

The cohort consisted of 600 or so healthy bone marrow donors. At the time of sampling, every cohort member was nominally healthy, though immune exposures that went unrecorded were likely present. The donor was CMV seropositive and belonged to the group of 250 to 300 seropositive cohort members. A peripheral blood sample was provided by each donor, and peripheral blood mononuclear cells were used for TCR beta sequencing. The Qiagen DNeasy Blood Extraction Kit was used to extract genomic DNA from the blood cell samples. In the germline V gene, CDR1 corresponds to SNHLY and CDR2 to FYNNEI. V is clipped by 7 bases and J by 2 bases, and the sequence between their germline boundaries is 8 bases long. Including the terminal cysteine and phenylalanine, the CDR3 comprises 13 residues. The DNA shown is the 39-base CDR3, in frame from base 1. On this clone itself: What this receptor recognizes is not known. No per-base quality is available; no much larger clone lies one base away.

Library generation was performed with the immunoSEQ multiplex PCR assay. A mixture of 60 forward primers for TCR Vbeta segments and 13 reverse primers for TCR Jbeta segments was used in the multiplex PCR. The CDR3 region of rearranged TCR beta genes was amplified from genomic DNA by a multiplex PCR assay. The amplified TCR beta libraries were sequenced on the Illumina HiSeq System as 87-base-pair reads. As for the original processing: A later analysis tallied around 80 million unique TCR beta chains across the roughly 610 repertoires, and some 12 million of those chains were shared by two or more donors. To remove PCR and sequencing errors, raw reads were error-corrected and collapsed into unique sequences using a nearest-neighbor algorithm that merged closely related sequences. CDR3 sequences were aligned to IMGT reference sequences to assign V, D and J gene segments. For a sequence to be retained, a match of at least six nucleotides was required to both a V gene segment and a J gene segment. Rearrangements were called productive when the CDR3 lacked stop codons and stayed in frame with V and J; all others were non-productive. Following IMGT convention, CDR3 was defined as the stretch from the second conserved V-encoded cysteine to the conserved J-encoded phenylalanine. The earlier analysis of 500 to 600 of the donors excluded sequences that lacked an unambiguous match to a single V gene segment. An earlier analysis of several hundred of the donors called V segments functional above 56.7% productive rearrangements and segregating when the between-donor standard deviation exceeded 5%. A statistical classification framework was developed to diagnose cytomegalovirus status using the catalog of TCR beta chain sequences. V and J gene assignment, in a later analysis, came from comparing TCR nucleotide sequences with IMGT/GENE-DB human TR gene sequences. A later analysis assigned CDR3 sequences and most-parsimonious VDJ recombination scenarios with the TCRdist pipeline. A later analysis defined each TCR beta chain by its CDR3 amino acid sequence plus V-gene family, and excluded reads lacking a unique V-gene family. A later analysis removed 592 highly shared, low-generation-probability nucleotide sequences to deal with suspected cross-contamination and a sequencing artifact. A later analysis calculated a clonal expansion index for each public chain from normalized within-repertoire ranks of inferred template counts. In a later analysis, generation probabilities were computed with a VDJ recombination model fitted to out-of-frame rearrangements, and the resulting probabilities were checked against IGoR. Hypergeometric tests were used in a later analysis to score TCR-TCR, TCR-HLA and TCR-CMV co-occurrence, with a repertoire-size bias correction applied to the TCR pairs. To estimate false discovery rates, a later analysis permuted the HLA or CMV assignments 20 times. In a later analysis, co-occurring TCRs were grouped using DBSCAN, and TCRdist sequence similarity was added for clustering within HLA-allele-positive subsets. Repertoires with fewer than 30,000 or more than 120,000 public chains, plus five repertoires with anomalous nucleotide sharing, were excluded from co-occurrence clustering. TCRdb limited this immuneACCESS table to in-frame rearrangements with V and J called. A share of clones is missing; checked studies link under half to unresolved V genes, and the rest is unexplained. The V and J calls and clone size are taken from that table; D and trimming were inferred from the DNA. Across this sample there are roughly 150,000 clones, with 75% to 90% seen only once. 0.96% of the sample goes to the ten largest clones.

Recombination linked TRBV2 to TRBJ2-2; 5 matching bases give a weak D call of TRBD2. Sequences were obtained from PBMCs. The TCR originated in a girl aged 2-10 years in good health and CMV-seropositive. This receptor has the CDR3 CASTGLNTGELFF. The DNA sequence is TGTGCCAGCACCGGACTTAACACCGGGGAGCTGTTTTTT.